This T cell receptor beta chain stems from a study of early T cells in non-severe SARS-CoV-2 infection. Overall study context: Whole-blood bulk RNA, unsorted, was sequenced, and chains were unpaired. Regarding the study as a whole: Anti-spike CD8 responses were favored by VDJdb matching, which missed private and CD4 specificities.

This clonotype was observed a handful of times. The target antigen is unknown. Individual cDNA molecules carried attached unique molecular identifiers. TCRdb passed the 5' RACE reads through MiXCR, listing each CDR3 protein once. The sample holds around 39,000 distinct CDR3 sequences, almost 5.5% seen once. The CDR3 contains 15 residues. The germline V gene has CDR1 MDHEN and CDR2 SYDVKM. The junction had 10 bases not matched to a gene; V was cut back by 3 bases and J by 5 bases. The sequence was obtained from an adult who was a healthcare worker with PCR-confirmed SARS-CoV-2 infection or an uninfected control (not recorded which). This specimen was whole blood, taken at baseline. This rearrangement joins TRBV28 to TRBJ2-7; 7 nucleotides agree with TRBD2. The CDR3 nucleotides read TGTGCCAGCAGTTTCTCTGGCGGGAGTGCCGACGAGCAGTACTTC. This sequence encodes CASSFSGGSADEQYF.